The 9 T cell receptor beta chains in this list originate from one sample, sequenced in a study of cytomegalovirus exposure and HLA in healthy donors (dated by TCRdb to 2017 to 2019). The library was made by the immunoSEQ multiplex PCR assay. The multiplex PCR relied on a mix of 60 forward primers for TCR Vbeta segments and 13 reverse primers for TCR Jbeta segments. As stored in TCRdb, this immuneACCESS dataset retains in-frame rearrangements with V and J assigned. A fraction of the clones does not appear; measured against another copy, unresolved V genes explain less than half of the discrepancy, and the remainder lacks a known reason. The sample has 180,000 or so clones on record, about 82% of them singletons. The top ten clones comprise around 1.6% of the sample. Sequenced: PBMCs. These receptors originate from a man between 18 and 29 years old in good health and CMV-seronegative.

The V call is TRBV28, the J call TRBJ2-7; TRBD2 is a possible D gene (6 bases). The CDR3 runs 16 residues. Per the germline V gene, CDR1 is MDHEN and CDR2 is SYDVKM. V lost 5 bases and J 4 bases, leaving 21 bases between the germline ends. This CDR3 is CASSPGRGRGTYEQYF. The CDR3 DNA reads as TGTGCCAGCAGTCCGGGCCGAGGGCGGGGTACATACGAGCAGTACTTC.

V is TRBV27 and J is TRBJ1-4; D remains ambiguous. Germline CDR1 is MNHEY and CDR2 is SMNVEV (reference sequence). V shed 5 bases and J shed 3 bases, with 16 bases lying between them. The CDR3 totals 16 residues. Here the CDR3 reads CASSPQVEPSNEKLFF. DNA for the CDR3: TGTGCCAGCAGTCCCCAGGTCGAACCCTCTAATGAAAAACTGTTTTTT.

This sequence joins TRBV27 and TRBJ1-4; D is uncertain. The CDR3 contains 12 residues. Trimming shortened V by 3 bases and J by 7 bases, and 6 bases separated the two germline ends. Germline assignment: CDR1 MNHEY and CDR2 SMNVEV (reference sequence). The CDR3 nucleotides are TGTGCCAGCAGTTTCGGTGGTGAAAAACTGTTTTTT. The encoded protein is CASSFGGEKLFF.

This clone occurred a few times. At one end, the junction sequence differs from germline, possibly due to a read error. The CDR3 nucleotides are TGTGCCAGCAGCCAAATAGACAGGGGGGAAAAACTTTTC. Protein product: CASSQIDRGEKLF. The chain is built from TRBV4-2 and TRBJ1-2; 9 bases line up with TRBD1. CDR3 length: 13 residues. Germline CDR1 reads LGHNA; CDR2 reads YNFKEQ.

This clone was found once. V is TRBV4-2 and J is TRBJ2-6; D call uncertain. Germline CDR1 reads LGHNA; CDR2 reads YNFKEQ. V was trimmed by 0 bases and J by 0 bases, leaving 9 bases between them. This CDR3 is built from 17 residues. The CDR3 DNA reads TGTGCCAGCAGCCAAGACTTTGCTAACTCTGGGGCCAACGTCCTGACTTTC. It is translated as CASSQDFANSGANVLTF.

The chain joins TRBV19 to TRBJ1-4; D unclear. V lost 3 bases and J 8 bases, leaving 13 bases between the germline ends. The CDR3 has 14 residues. Germline V lookup: CDR1 LNHDA, CDR2 SQIVND (reference sequence). CDR3 in DNA: TGTGCCAGTAGTATTTCGGCGGGAGGGGAAAAACTGTTTTTT. Translated, it gives CASSISAGGEKLFF.

The CDR3: CASSYPTGGTEAFF. The CDR3 coding sequence is TGTGCCAGCAGTTACCCTACAGGGGGCACTGAAGCTTTCTTT. The V gene is TRBV6-6, the J gene TRBJ1-1; 8 nucleotides agree with TRBD1. This CDR3 is built from 14 residues. Germline-derived CDR1 and CDR2 are MNHNY and SVGAGI (reference sequence). The V gene end was trimmed by 2 bases and the J gene end by 4 bases; junction bases not matched to a gene: 3.

This sequence joins TRBV6-6 and TRBJ1-1; tentative D call: TRBD1 (6 bases). The CDR3 consists of 15 residues. Germline V gives CDR1 MNHNY, CDR2 SVGAGI (reference sequence). The V end lost 5 bases, the J end lost 0 bases, and 13 bases lay between the germline ends. CDR3 residues: CASSRRQAMNTEAFF. CDR3 in DNA: TGTGCCAGCAGTCGACGACAGGCAATGAACACTGAAGCTTTCTTT.

The chain links TRBV13 to TRBJ2-1, with 9 nucleotides matching TRBD2. V was clipped by 1 base and J by 11 bases; unmatched bases: 9. CDR3 length: 15 residues. Germline CDR1 reads PRHDT; CDR2 reads FYEKMQ (reference sequence). Here the CDR3 reads CASSLASREGWKQFF. CDR3 in DNA: TGTGCCAGCAGCTTAGCATCGCGGGAGGGCTGGAAGCAGTTCTTC.